The clone carrying this T cell receptor (beta chain) occurred many times. Its antigen is undetermined. As the method for making TCR beta libraries, quantitative 5'-RACE with molecular barcodes was used. TCRdb reprocessed the 5' RACE reads with MiXCR, giving one entry per CDR3 protein. This table has approximately 500,000 distinct CDR3 sequences, 12% appearing once. The sample originates from a study of CD8 T cells in ankylosing spondylitis. The study's findings and limits: Reports say disease-linked clones showed up significantly more in matched ankylosing spondylitis synovial fluid. Reactive arthritis synovial fluid and blood previously showed some of these motif variants. Clones linked to disease, bearing a CD8+ phenotype, were relatively rare in peripheral blood. Characteristic of ankylosing spondylitis blood, it appeared, was a TCR beta motif comprising about eight highly homologous variants.

The germline V and J ends were trimmed by 6 bases and 2 bases, with 11 bases remaining between them. There are 12 residues in the CDR3. Germline CDR1 is DFQATT and CDR2 is SNEGSKA (reference sequence). This receptor was obtained from a male donor with ankylosing spondylitis. Sequencing was done on a sample of blood, either unsorted or a sorted T cell fraction (not recorded which). The rearrangement uses TRBV20-1 and TRBJ2-7; either TRBD1 or TRBD2 may supply D (5 bases each). CDR3 sequence reads: CSARGTPYEQYF. The CDR3 DNA follows: TGCAGTGCCCGAGGGACCCCCTACGAGCAGTACTTC.